One and the same sample provided the 30 T cell receptor beta chains below, sequenced in a study of CD8+ T cells in alopecia areata. Reverse transcribed after extraction, RNA yielded cDNA as the sequencing template. Sequencing used immunoSEQ multiplex PCR; TCRdb keeps in-frame clones, though not all of them. The sample lists some 200,000 clones; roughly 44% were seen once. Treatment reported: oral pan-JAK inhibitor, 5-10 mg twice daily. The material was CD4+ T cells sorted from blood, obtained around week 36, from a patient treated with tofacitinib. The receptors come from a human donor with alopecia areata.

This clone turned up a few times. V gene TRBV29-1 combines with J gene TRBJ2-5, with 9 positions matching TRBD2. The CDR3 is 14 residues long. V shed 4 bases and J 2 bases; nucleotides not matched to a gene: 5. The germline CDR1 and CDR2 sequences are SQVTM and ANQGSEA. In DNA, the CDR3 is TGCAGCGTTGCCCCTAGCGGGAATCAAGAGACCCAGTACTTC. This translates into CSVAPSGNQETQYF.

The chain combines TRBV30 with TRBJ2-7; D not certain. V lost 3 bases and J 2 bases, leaving 11 bases between the germline ends. The CDR3 extends over 13 amino acids. Germline CDR1 and CDR2: GTSNPN and SVGIG (reference sequence). As DNA, the CDR3 is TGTGCCTGGAGAAGAGGATCTACCTACGAGCAGTACTTC. It specifies CAWRRGSTYEQYF.

The chain joins TRBV29-1 to TRBJ1-4; a weak D match, TRBD1 (5 bases). The CDR3 runs 13 residues. Deletions cut 6 bases from V and 6 bases from J, with 14 bases between. Germline assignment: CDR1 SQVTM and CDR2 ANQGSEA. CDR3 nucleotides: TGCAGCGTAGCCTCCCTCAGGGATGAAAAACTGTTTTTT. This codes for CSVASLRDEKLFF. Filled out from reference TRBV29-1 and TRBJ1-4, the complete variable domain reads SAVISQKPSRDICQRGTSLTIQCQVDSQVTMMFWYRQQPGQSLTLIATANQGSEATYESGFVIDKFPISRPNLTFSTLTVSNMSPEDSSIYLCSVASLRDEKLFFGSGTQLSVL.

At least ten counts were recorded for this clone. CDR3 in DNA: TGTGCCAGCAGTTACTCTGGGAGGTACGAGCAGTACTTC. Its translation is CASSYSGRYEQYF. The gene calls are TRBV6-5 and TRBJ2-7; perhaps TRBD2 as D (6 bases). The CDR3 is 13 residues long. Germline V CDR1 and CDR2: MNHEY, SVGAGI. Deletions cut 0 bases from V and 4 bases from J, with 7 bases between.

V and J are TRBV7-6 and TRBJ2-1; D perhaps matches TRBD1 (5 bases). The CDR3 loop spans 15 amino acids. Between the trimmed V and J ends, which lost 3 bases and 2 bases, there was a span of 11 bases. Looked up from germline, CDR1 is SGHVS and CDR2 is FNYEAQ. In DNA, the CDR3 is TGTGCCAGCAGCTTTGGTACAGGCCCCTACAATGAGCAGTTCTTC. Encoded protein: CASSFGTGPYNEQFF.

The chain couples TRBV15 to TRBJ2-7; 8 positions match TRBD1. The CDR3 runs 14 residues. Germline lookup yields CDR1 LNHNV and CDR2 YYDKDF (reference sequence). Trimming removed 5 bases from V and 4 bases from J; junction bases left unmatched: 7. CDR3 in amino acids: CATSPGDRPYEQYF. Here the CDR3 DNA reads TGTGCCACCAGCCCCGGGGACAGGCCTTACGAGCAGTACTTC.

The rearrangement links TRBV9 to TRBJ2-1, with 13 bases matching TRBD2. Germline V gene sequence: CDR1 SGDLS, CDR2 YYNGEE. After removal of 2 bases from V and 5 bases from J, the junction contained 4 bases not matched to a gene. The CDR3 covers 16 residues. CDR3 sequence: CASSVTGTSGNNEQFF. The CDR3 DNA sequence: TGTGCCAGCAGCGTTACCGGGACTAGCGGGAACAATGAGCAGTTCTTC.

This CDR3 is CAWSVHIAGETQYF. DNA of the CDR3: TGTGCCTGGAGTGTACACATCGCAGGGGAGACCCAGTACTTC. The genes are TRBV30 and TRBJ2-5, with D tentatively TRBD1 (5 bases). This CDR3 spans 14 amino acids. CDR1 is GTSNPN and CDR2 is SVGIG in the germline V gene (reference sequence). V was cut by 0 bases and J by 5 bases, with 13 bases left in between.

This chain connects TRBV7-2 to TRBJ1-1, with D unresolved. V lost 3 bases, J lost 11 bases, and 19 bases lay in between. The CDR3 extends over 14 amino acids. Germline CDR1 reads SGHTA; CDR2 reads FQGNSA. The DNA for the CDR3 is TGTGCCAGCAGCTTTTCTCCTCAGCATCCCGACGCTTTCTTT. Its protein is CASSFSPQHPDAFF.

This clone appeared a few times. The J gene is TRBJ2-5, the V gene TRBV28; D is possibly TRBD1 (5 bases). Trimming stripped 6 bases from V and 9 bases from J, with 17 bases between. This CDR3 region has 13 residues. Germline lookup yields CDR1 MDHEN and CDR2 SYDVKM. CDR3: CASSLDTQGAQYF. For the CDR3, the DNA is TGTGCCAGCAGCTTGGACACCCAAGGCGCCCAGTACTTC. The whole variable domain, filled in from reference TRBV28 and TRBJ2-5, reads DVKVTQSSRYLVKRTGEKVFLECVQDMDHENMFWYRQDPGLGLRLIYFSYDVKMKEKGDIPEGYSVSREKKERFSLILESASTNQTSMYLCASSLDTQGAQYFGPGTRLLVL.

This clone was seen more than once but under ten times. The chain joins TRBV7-2 to TRBJ2-7; the match to TRBD2 covers 13 bases. Germline V gives CDR1 SGHTA, CDR2 FQGNSA. V shed 8 bases and J 6 bases; nucleotides not matched to a gene: 7. This CDR3 region has 14 residues. Here the CDR3 DNA reads TGTGCCAGCTCCACTAGCGGGAGGGCCGGCGAGCAGTACTTC. This translates into CASSTSGRAGEQYF. The full variable domain, rest sourced from reference TRBV7-2 and TRBJ2-7, is GAGVSQSPSNKVTEKGKDVELRCDPISGHTALYWYRQSLGQGLEFLIYFQGNSAPDKSGLPSDRFSAERTGGSVSTLTIQRTQQEDSAVYLCASSTSGRAGEQYFGPGTRLTVT.

This clone was recorded a few times. V is TRBV7-9 and J is TRBJ1-4; D is unresolved. Germline-derived CDR1 and CDR2 are SEHNR and FQNEAQ (reference sequence). This CDR3 region has 14 residues. The V end was cut by 4 bases, the J end by 4 bases, with 10 bases between. The CDR3 region is CASSSRRGNEKLFF. DNA of the CDR3: TGTGCCAGCAGCTCGCGACGGGGTAATGAAAAACTGTTTTTT.

The CDR3, as DNA: TGTGCCAGCAGTTACTCGGGACTGAACACCGGGGAGCTGTTTTTT. Translating gives CASSYSGLNTGELFF. The chain recombines TRBV6-5 with TRBJ2-2, with D possibly being TRBD2 (6 bases). V was pared by 0 bases and J by 1 base, with 6 bases between. This CDR3 has 15 residues. Germline V gene sequence: CDR1 MNHEY, CDR2 SVGAGI.

V and J are TRBV29-1 and TRBJ1-2; no firm D call. Per germline, CDR1 SQVTM and CDR2 ANQGSEA. Trimming shortened V by 6 bases and J by 0 bases, and 8 bases separated the two germline ends. The CDR3 is 12 amino acids. The CDR3 nucleotides read TGCAGCGTCTTGAAAGCTAACTATGGCTACACCTTC. Translating gives CSVLKANYGYTF.

This clone was observed a handful of times. The chain has TRBV7-9 and TRBJ2-5, with D possibly being TRBD1 (6 bases). The CDR3 extends over 14 amino acids. Per germline, CDR1 SEHNR and CDR2 FQNEAQ (reference sequence). V lost 5 bases and J lost 0, with 10 bases in between. CDR3 sequence: CASSRGQNQETQYF. CDR3 nucleotides: TGTGCCAGCAGCCGAGGACAGAACCAAGAGACCCAGTACTTC. The variable domain in full, completed from reference TRBV7-9 and TRBJ2-5, reads DTGVSQNPRHKITKRGQNVTFRCDPISEHNRLYWYRQTLGQGPEFLTYFQNEAQLEKSRLLSDRFSAERPKGSFSTLEIQRTEQGDSAMYLCASSRGQNQETQYFGPGTRLLVL.

This clone was seen only a few times. The rearrangement uses TRBV29-1 and TRBJ2-7; D is possibly TRBD2 (6 bases). The CDR3 is made up of 12 amino acids. V was clipped by 4 bases and J by 3 bases, with 10 bases between them. Per the germline V gene, CDR1 is SQVTM and CDR2 is ANQGSEA. For the CDR3, the DNA is TGCAGCGTTGTAACGGGAGTCTACGAGCAGTACTTC. This codes for CSVVTGVYEQYF.

V usage is TRBV4-3 and J usage is TRBJ1-1; D gene uncertain. The V end was cut by 0 bases, the J end by 0 bases, with 5 bases between. The germline CDR1 and CDR2 sequences are LGHNA and YSLEER. CDR3 length equals 14 residues. CDR3 in amino acids: CASSQEALNTEAFF. CDR3 nucleotides: TGCGCCAGCAGCCAAGAAGCCTTGAACACTGAAGCTTTCTTT.

V and J are TRBV7-9 and TRBJ1-1; a weak D match, TRBD1 (6 bases). The germline gives CDR1 SEHNR, CDR2 FQNEAQ (reference sequence). CDR3 length: 15 amino acids. V lost 4 bases and J 0 bases, leaving 12 bases between the germline ends. DNA for the CDR3: TGTGCCAGCAGCTCCCCACAGGGCTTGAACACTGAAGCTTTCTTT. Translated, it gives CASSSPQGLNTEAFF.

This clone occurred once. For the CDR3, the DNA is TGCGCCAGCAGCCTGTCCGGGTTCAGCAATCAGCCCCAGCATTTT. It yields the protein CASSLSGFSNQPQHF. The genes are TRBV5-1 and TRBJ1-5; D not resolved. The CDR3 has 15 residues. Germline CDR1 is SGHRS and CDR2 is YFSETQ. With 4 bases removed from V and 1 base from J, the gap between germline ends came to 12 bases.

This clone came up a few times. This chain links TRBV5-1 with TRBJ1-4; perhaps TRBD1 as D (5 bases). Germline CDR1 is SGHRS and CDR2 is YFSETQ. CDR3 length: 15 amino acids. V was pared by 4 bases and J by 11 bases, with 21 bases between. CDR3: CASSPGSQGNSKLFF. The CDR3 DNA follows: TGCGCCAGCAGCCCCGGTTCGCAGGGAAACAGCAAACTGTTTTTT.

This clone was counted a few times. The same CDR3 is also encoded by other DNA sequences in this sample. V usage is TRBV28 and J usage is TRBJ1-3, with D unresolved. Germline CDR1 reads MDHEN; CDR2 reads SYDVKM. This CDR3 comprises 13 residues. Trimming took 5 bases from V and 7 from J, leaving 12 bases between them. The CDR3 coding sequence is TGTGCCAGCAGTCCCGGACGCGGTAACACCATATATTTT. Residues: CASSPGRGNTIYF.

The sample holds a few counts of this clone. Written as DNA, the CDR3 is TGTGCCTGGAGTAAAACGGCGTCTGGGGCCAACGTCCTGACTTTC. It is translated as CAWSKTASGANVLTF. The chain carries TRBV30 and TRBJ2-6; no clear D gene. The CDR3 is made up of 15 amino acids. V dropped 2 bases and J dropped 1 base, with 9 bases sitting between them. CDR1 and CDR2 from the germline V gene are GTSNPN and SVGIG (reference sequence).

This rearrangement joins TRBV2 to TRBJ2-7, with a tentative D call TRBD1 (5 bases). Germline V gives CDR1 SNHLY, CDR2 FYNNEI. This CDR3 comprises 11 residues. V lost 4 bases and J 6 bases, leaving 7 bases between the germline ends. This CDR3 reads CASSVRVEQYF. The CDR3 nucleotides read TGTGCCAGCAGTGTCAGGGTCGAGCAGTACTTC.

A few counts support this clone. This rearrangement joins TRBV15 to TRBJ1-5, with TRBD1 matching 8 bases. The germline gives CDR1 LNHNV, CDR2 YYDKDF (reference sequence). CDR3 length: 14 amino acids. Germline trimming cut 3 bases from V and 6 bases from J; bases unmatched to any gene: 4. The CDR3: CATSSRTGRQPQHF. The CDR3 coding sequence is TGTGCCACCAGCAGCCGGACAGGGCGTCAGCCCCAGCATTTT. The whole variable domain, filled in from reference TRBV15 and TRBJ1-5, reads DAMVIQNPRYQVTQFGKPVTLSCSQTLNHNVMYWYQQKSSQAPKLLFHYYDKDFNNEADTPDNFQSRRPNTSFCFLDIRSPGLGDTAMYLCATSSRTGRQPQHFGDGTRLSIL.

The chain's CDR3 is CASSLGWTSVSYEQYF. The CDR3 DNA follows: TGTGCCAGCAGCTTGGGATGGACTAGCGTCTCCTACGAGCAGTACTTC. The chain recombines TRBV5-6 with TRBJ2-7, with 9 positions matching TRBD2. The V and J ends lost 0 bases and 0 bases, in that order; junction bases with no gene match: 4. There are 16 residues in the CDR3. The germline V gene has CDR1 SGHDT and CDR2 YYEEEE.

The V and J genes are TRBV6-8 and TRBJ2-1; 7 bases agree with TRBD2. V shed 2 bases and J 7 bases; nucleotides not matched to a gene: 17. The CDR3 extends over 18 amino acids. The germline gives CDR1 MNHGY, CDR2 SAAAGT. The CDR3 sequence is CASSYRGEGLAEENEQFF. Written as DNA, the CDR3 is TGTGCCAGCAGTTACCGGGGCGAGGGTCTAGCGGAGGAAAATGAGCAGTTCTTC.

The chain recombines TRBV6-1 with TRBJ1-4; no clear D gene. The germline V gene encodes CDR1 MNHNS and CDR2 SASEGT. The CDR3 has 14 amino acids. V was clipped by 10 bases and J by 0 bases, with 12 bases between them. The DNA of the CDR3 is TGTGCCACCCGTACAGTTGCAACTAATGAAAAACTGTTTTTT. The encoded protein is CATRTVATNEKLFF.

The chain joins TRBV7-3 to TRBJ2-7; 8 nucleotides agree with TRBD2. V dropped 6 bases and J dropped 5; count of bases not matched to a gene: 6. CDR1 and CDR2 (germline): SGHTA, FQGTGA. The CDR3 loop spans 13 amino acids. The CDR3 here is CASSRTSLDEQYF. The CDR3 bases are TGTGCCAGCAGTCGGACTAGCCTCGACGAGCAGTACTTC.

This chain links TRBV15 with TRBJ2-7, with D possibly called TRBD1 or TRBD2 (6 bases each). This CDR3 region has 19 residues. V was shortened by 0 bases and J by 1 base, with 22 bases between the two germline ends. In germline, CDR1 is LNHNV, CDR2 YYDKDF (reference sequence). CDR3 in DNA: TGTGCCACCAGCAGAGATCAGGTGTCGGAGGGACACCGATCCTACGAGCAGTACTTC. This translates into CATSRDQVSEGHRSYEQYF. The whole variable domain, remainder taken from reference TRBV15 and TRBJ2-7, is DAMVIQNPRYQVTQFGKPVTLSCSQTLNHNVMYWYQQKSSQAPKLLFHYYDKDFNNEADTPDNFQSRRPNTSFCFLDIRSPGLGDTAMYLCATSRDQVSEGHRSYEQYFGPGTRLTVT.

There are a few counts of this clone. The chain is built from TRBV5-8 and TRBJ2-7; 7 nucleotides match TRBD1. The V gene end was trimmed by 5 bases and the J gene end by 0 bases; junction bases not matched to a gene: 8. This CDR3 is 15 amino acids long. The V gene's germline CDR1 is SGHTS and CDR2 YDEGEE. The CDR3: CASSPPWDSSYEQYF. The CDR3 DNA reads TGTGCCAGCAGTCCACCCTGGGACAGCTCCTACGAGCAGTACTTC.